The following is a TCR beta chain sequence with its context. Germline values: CDR1 MNHNS, CDR2 SASEGT. V dropped 4 bases and J dropped 1 base, with 10 bases sitting between them. CDR3 length: 14 amino acids. The data are from a study of long-term antiretroviral therapy in people with HIV. A v3.0 immunoSEQ assay was performed at survey level. The data were produced by immunoSEQ multiplex PCR, yet TCRdb's version contains in-frame clones alone and is incomplete. The table includes roughly 42,000 clones, approximately 86% detected once. This sequence originates from a woman in her forties or fifties with HIV. The specimen comprised unsorted PBMCs, sampled 0.1 years before starting antiretroviral therapy. The genes are TRBV6-1 and TRBJ1-2; tentative D call: TRBD1 (5 bases). The CDR3: CASSGTPRNYGYTF. Here the CDR3 DNA reads TGTGCCAGCAGTGGGACACCTCGTAACTATGGCTACACCTTC.